This is a list of T cell receptor beta chains from one sample in a study of T cells in Graves' hyperthyroidism and ophthalmopathy. TCRdb independently ran MiXCR on the multiplex PCR reads; one entry per CDR3 protein. Of some 550,000 distinct CDR3 sequences listed, less than 25% were seen once; the top ten hold around a quarter. Sequencing input: blood. All receptors come from a young man with Graves' hyperthyroidism. Each CDR3 is given with its conserved first and last residue. D genes are given only for firm matches. Clone size is given for some rows only: seen once, a few or many times, or a class if the clone is expanded.

>-|TRBV19|TRBJ2-7|many
TGTGCCAGTAGTATGAAACGGGGCGAGCAGTACTTC
CASSMKRGEQYF
>-|TRBV6-5|TRBJ2-5|-
TGTGCCAGCAGTTCGACGGACCGGGTTCGGGAGACCCAGTACTTC
CASSSTDRVRETQYF
>TRBD1|TRBV18|TRBJ1-1|few
TGTGCCAGCTCCCGTCGCGGGAGGGGGACAGTAACTGAAGCTTTCTTT
CASSRRGRGTVTEAFF
>-|TRBV27|TRBJ1-1|many
TGTGCCAGCAGTTCCCGGGCCGGGGATGAAGCTTTCTTT
CASSSRAGDEAFF
>-|TRBV12-3/TRBV12-4|TRBJ1-1|-
TGTGCCAGCAGTTTCAGGCTCAGTGAGAAACAGAACACTGAAGCTTTCTTT
CASSFRLSEKQNTEAFF
>-|TRBV30|TRBJ2-5|many
TGTGCCTGGAGCAGGGACATGGGGGAGACCCAGTACTTC
CAWSRDMGETQYF
>-|TRBV12-3/TRBV12-4|TRBJ1-6|-
TGTGCCAGCAGGCCGACAGCCAAGGGGTCACCCCTCCACTTT
CASRPTAKGSPLHF
>TRBD1|TRBV6-1|TRBJ2-7|many
TGTGCCAGCAGTGCGGGACAGGGCAGCAACGAGCAGTACTTC
CASSAGQGSNEQYF
>-|TRBV6-1|TRBJ1-2|once
TGTGCCAGTGTTTTCATGCGGGGTTCGGCTAACTATGGCTACACCTTC
CASVFMRGSANYGYTF
>-|TRBV28|TRBJ2-5|-
TGTGCCAGCAGCCTAGGGTGGCGGGGGCCCCGGGAGACCCAGTACTTC
CASSLGWRGPRETQYF
>-|TRBV19|TRBJ1-2|many
TGTGCCACCACCCAGGGAGGCTATGGCTACACCTTC
CATTQGGYGYTF
>-|TRBV7-8|TRBJ2-5|many
TGTGCCAGCAGCACAAGGAGCGGGGACAAGGAGGAGTCGACCCAGTACTTC
CASSTRSGDKEESTQYF
>TRBD1|TRBV19|TRBJ1-2|few
TGTGCCAGCAGGACAGGGGCCGCTAGAGGCTACACCTTC
CASRTGAARGYTF